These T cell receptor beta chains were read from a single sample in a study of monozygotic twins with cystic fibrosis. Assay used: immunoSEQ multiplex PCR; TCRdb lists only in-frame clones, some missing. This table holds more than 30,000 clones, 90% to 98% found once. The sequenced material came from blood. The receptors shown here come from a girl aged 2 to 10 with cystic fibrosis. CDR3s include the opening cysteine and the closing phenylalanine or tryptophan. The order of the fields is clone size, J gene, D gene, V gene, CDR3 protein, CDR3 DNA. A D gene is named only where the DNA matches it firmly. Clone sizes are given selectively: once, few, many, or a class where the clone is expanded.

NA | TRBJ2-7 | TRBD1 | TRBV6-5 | CASRRTGFYEQYF | TGTGCCAGCAGGAGGACAGGGTTCTACGAGCAGTACTTC
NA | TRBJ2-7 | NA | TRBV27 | CASSPILSGEQYF | TGTGCCAGCAGTCCTATCTTATCTGGAGAGCAGTACTTC
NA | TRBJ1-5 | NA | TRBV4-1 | CASSQLGNQPQHF | TGCGCCAGCAGCCAGTTGGGCAATCAGCCCCAGCATTTT
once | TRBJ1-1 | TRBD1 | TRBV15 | CATNRDRGEFTEAFF | TGTGCCACCAACCGTGACAGGGGAGAGTTCACTGAAGCTTTCTTT
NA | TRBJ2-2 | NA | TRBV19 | CASSLNTGELFF | TGTGCCAGTAGCTTGAACACCGGGGAGCTGTTTTTT
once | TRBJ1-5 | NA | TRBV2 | CASKEGLSNQPQHF | TGTGCCAGCAAGGAGGGCCTTAGCAATCAGCCCCAGCATTTT
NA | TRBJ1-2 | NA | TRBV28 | CASSWRGGYGYTF | TGTGCCAGCAGTTGGAGGGGTGGCTATGGCTACACCTTC
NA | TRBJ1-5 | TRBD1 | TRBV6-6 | CATRRDRQDQPQHF | TGTGCCACCCGACGGGACAGGCAAGATCAGCCCCAGCATTTT
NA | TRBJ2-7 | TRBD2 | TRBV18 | CASSPPSGSPYEQYF | TGTGCCAGCTCACCCCCTAGCGGGAGCCCCTACGAGCAGTACTTC
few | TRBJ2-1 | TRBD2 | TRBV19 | CASSIAGGNNEQFF | TGTGCCAGTAGTATCGCGGGAGGCAACAATGAGCAGTTCTTC
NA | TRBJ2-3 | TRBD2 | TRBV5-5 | CASNPGGRAPDTQYF | TGTGCCAGCAACCCCGGGGGGAGGGCTCCAGATACGCAGTATTTT
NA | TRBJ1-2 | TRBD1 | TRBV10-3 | CAISESLPGGVYGYTF | TGTGCCATCAGTGAGTCCTTGCCAGGGGGCGTCTATGGCTACACCTTC
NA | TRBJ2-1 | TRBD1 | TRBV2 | CARTGTGGINEQFF | TGTGCCAGAACCGGGACAGGGGGCATCAATGAGCAGTTCTTC
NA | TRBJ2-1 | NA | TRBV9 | CASSVVSGIGSNEQFF | TGTGCCAGCAGCGTAGTGTCCGGGATCGGTTCCAATGAGCAGTTCTTC
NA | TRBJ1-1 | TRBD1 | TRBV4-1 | CASSHGTRDSTEAFF | TGCGCCAGCAGCCATGGGACAAGGGACAGCACTGAAGCTTTCTTT
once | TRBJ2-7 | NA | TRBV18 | CASSPATLDKGFEQYF | TGTGCCAGCTCCCCAGCGACGTTGGATAAGGGTTTTGAGCAGTACTTC
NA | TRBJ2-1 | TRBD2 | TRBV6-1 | CASSEGLAVIGNEQFF | TGTGCCAGCAGTGAGGGACTAGCGGTGATCGGGAATGAGCAGTTCTTC
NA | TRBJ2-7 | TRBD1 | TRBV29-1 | CSILGFGTGASEQYF | TGCAGCATACTTGGGTTTGGGACAGGGGCCTCCGAGCAGTACTTC
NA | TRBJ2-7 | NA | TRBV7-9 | CASSSSAYEQYF | TGTGCCAGCAGCTCCTCCGCCTACGAGCAGTACTTC
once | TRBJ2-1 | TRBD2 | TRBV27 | CASSFFGGGGRLSSYNEQFF | TGTGCCAGCAGTTTTTTTGGCGGCGGCGGGAGGCTTAGCTCCTACAATGAGCAGTTCTTC
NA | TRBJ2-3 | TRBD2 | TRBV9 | CASSVLAGGDTQYF | TGTGCCAGCAGCGTGCTAGCGGGAGGAGATACGCAGTATTTT
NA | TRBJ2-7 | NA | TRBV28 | CASSTKDTSYEQYF | TGTGCCAGCAGTACCAAGGACACGTCCTACGAGCAGTACTTC
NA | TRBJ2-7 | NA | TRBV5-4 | CASSLVGTGDREQYF | TGTGCCAGCAGCTTGGTAGGGACGGGGGATCGGGAGCAGTACTTC
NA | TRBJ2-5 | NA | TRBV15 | CATSRGGRETQYF | TGTGCCACCAGCAGAGGGGGGCGGGAGACCCAGTACTTC
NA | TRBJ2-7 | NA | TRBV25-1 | CATEHPGAGQYF | TGTGCCACCGAGCACCCTGGTGCGGGGCAGTACTTC
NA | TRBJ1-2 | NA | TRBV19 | CASSISQGANYGYTF | TGTGCCAGTAGTATCTCTCAGGGAGCTAACTATGGCTACACCTTC
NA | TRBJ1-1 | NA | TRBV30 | CAWSQDSGMNTEAFF | TGTGCCTGGAGCCAAGATTCGGGAATGAACACTGAAGCTTTCTTT
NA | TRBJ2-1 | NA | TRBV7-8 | CASSSYPNEQFF | TGTGCCAGCAGCTCCTACCCTAATGAGCAGTTCTTC
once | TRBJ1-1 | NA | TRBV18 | CASSPQSLGGMSNTEAFF | TGTGCCAGCTCACCACAATCTCTGGGGGGAATGTCGAACACTGAAGCTTTCTTT